These T cell receptor beta chains were read from a single sample in a study of sequential checkpoint blockade in melanoma. Measured with immunoSEQ multiplex PCR; TCRdb has only the in-frame clones, and not every one. The sample records around 5,000 clones, approximately 23% being singletons. Sequencing used tumor tissue (inferred from file names), obtained from a patient given nivolumab and ipilimumab in sequence. The receptors shown here come from a human donor with melanoma. Each CDR3 is given with its conserved first and last residue. D genes are given only for firm matches. Clone sizes are given selectively: once, few, many, or a class where the clone is expanded.

TRBV11-3	-	14	TRBJ2-5	-	CASSLDRDLRTQYF	TGTGCCAGCAGCTTAGACAGGGATTTGAGGACCCAGTACTTC
TRBV1	many	15	TRBJ2-1	-	CASSWYAGTFNEQFF	TGCGCCAGCAGCTGGTACGCGGGGACGTTCAATGAGCAGTTCTTC
TRBV4-1	-	16	TRBJ2-1	TRBD2	CASSQDQAGAYNEQFF	TGCGCCAGCAGCCAAGATCAAGCGGGGGCCTACAATGAGCAGTTCTTC
TRBV14	once	18	TRBJ2-6	TRBD2	CASRSTSGESSGANVLTF	TGTGCCAGCAGGTCCACTAGCGGGGAGAGCTCTGGGGCCAACGTCCTGACTTTC
TRBV9	-	15	TRBJ1-5	-	CASSPGAAMGQPQHF	TGTGCCAGCAGCCCTGGGGCGGCGATGGGGCAGCCCCAGCATTTT
TRBV6-8	-	16	TRBJ1-2	-	CASSRTASKPNYGYTF	TGTGCCAGCAGCCGGACAGCCTCTAAGCCTAACTATGGCTACACCTTC
TRBV11-3	-	15	TRBJ2-7	TRBD2	CASSLGGGREYEQYF	TGTGCCAGCAGCTTGGGAGGCGGGAGGGAGTACGAGCAGTACTTC
TRBV14	-	16	TRBJ2-5	-	CASSHGVRSSQETQYF	TGTGCCAGCAGCCATGGGGTGAGGAGTAGCCAAGAGACCCAGTACTTC
TRBV6-8	medium-sized	14	TRBJ2-2	TRBD2	CAISGGSYTGELFF	TGTGCCATCAGTGGCGGGAGCTACACCGGGGAGCTGTTTTTT
TRBV11-3	-	14	TRBJ1-2	TRBD1	CASSLDRLGQGYTF	TGTGCCAGCAGCTTAGATCGTTTGGGACAGGGCTACACCTTC